Below, 21 T cell receptor beta chains from the same sample are listed, as sequenced in a study of T cell repertoires in ileal Crohn's disease. Using immunoSEQ multiplex PCR, the repertoire was profiled, and TCRdb retains in-frame clones only, with some absent. Here the sample spans under 20,000 clones, less than 85% being singletons. The source material was ileal tissue. Receptors were obtained from an adult with Crohn's disease.

The V call is TRBV18, the J call TRBJ2-2, with 8 bases identical to TRBD1. The ends lost 3 bases at V and 2 bases at J; junction bases unmatched: 2. CDR3 length: 15 amino acids. CDR1 is KGHSH, CDR2 LQKENI, per germline. The CDR3 is CASSPGTGNTGELFF. The CDR3 coding sequence is TGTGCCAGCTCACCTGGGACAGGAAACACCGGGGAGCTGTTTTTT.

The chain employs TRBV5-1 and TRBJ2-7; TRBD1 aligns across 7 bases. CDR1 is SGHRS, CDR2 YFSETQ, per germline. The CDR3 loop spans 15 amino acids. With 0 bases clipped from V and 7 bases from J, the junction kept 10 bases outside the gene matches. The CDR3 is CASSLGGTVGKEQYF. The CDR3 DNA sequence: TGCGCCAGCAGCTTGGGAGGGACAGTGGGTAAGGAGCAGTACTTC.

The rearrangement joins TRBV12-5 to TRBJ2-1, with TRBD2 identical over 14 bases. The length of the CDR3 is 15 residues. J lost 6 bases, V lost 6 bases, and 4 bases had no gene match. Looked up from germline, CDR1 is LGHNT and CDR2 is FRNRAP. CDR3 nucleotides: TGTGCTAGTGGCCCGGGACTAGCGGGGGTCAATGAGCAGTTCTTC. Translation gives CASGPGLAGVNEQFF.

The rearrangement joins TRBV5-1 to TRBJ2-2; possibly TRBD2 for D (5 bases). Per germline, CDR1 SGHRS and CDR2 YFSETQ. V gave up 2 bases and J gave up 6 bases, with 14 bases separating them. The CDR3 is made up of 15 amino acids. The CDR3, as DNA: TGCGCCAGCAGCTTCTCGGGAATTAAGGCCGGGGAGCTGTTTTTT. Translation gives CASSFSGIKAGELFF.

This sequence joins TRBV29-1 and TRBJ2-6; no clear D. V was clipped by 3 bases and J by 3 bases, with 9 bases between them. Per germline, CDR1 SQVTM and CDR2 ANQGSEA. There are 14 residues in the CDR3. CDR3 region: CSVESLGGANVLTF. The CDR3 nucleotides are TGCAGCGTTGAGAGTCTCGGTGGGGCCAACGTCCTGACTTTC. Combining the CDR3 with reference TRBV29-1 and TRBJ2-6 gives the whole variable domain SAVISQKPSRDICQRGTSLTIQCQVDSQVTMMFWYRQQPGQSLTLIATANQGSEATYESGFVIDKFPISRPNLTFSTLTVSNMSPEDSSIYLCSVESLGGANVLTFGAGSRLTVL.

This chain connects TRBV7-9 to TRBJ1-2; D is possibly TRBD1 (6 bases). Germline values: CDR1 SEHNR, CDR2 FQNEAQ (reference sequence). Trimming took 1 base from V and 8 from J, leaving 20 bases between them. CDR3 length: 16 amino acids. This CDR3 is CASSLVDRFKTLGYTF. CDR3 nucleotides: TGTGCCAGCAGCTTAGTCGACAGGTTCAAAACGTTGGGCTACACCTTC.

The CDR3 protein is CASSLKGRIYTF. The CDR3 DNA follows: TGTGCCAGCAGCTTGAAGGGGAGGATCTACACCTTC. The V call is TRBV5-6, the J call TRBJ1-2; tentatively, D is TRBD1 (5 bases). The CDR3 loop spans 12 amino acids. V was cut by 1 base and J by 10 bases, with 11 bases left in between. Germline V CDR1 and CDR2: SGHDT, YYEEEE.

The chain combines TRBV9 with TRBJ2-7, with TRBD2 identical over 9 bases. This CDR3 has 13 amino acids. Germline V gives CDR1 SGDLS, CDR2 YYNGEE. V lost 2 bases, J lost 7 bases, and 4 bases stayed unmatched. CDR3 sequence (DNA): TGTGCCAGCAGCGTTAAAGCGGGGGGTGAGCAGTACTTC. Protein sequence: CASSVKAGGEQYF.

The J gene is TRBJ2-1, the V gene TRBV6-5; tentatively, D is TRBD2 (6 bases). Germline CDR1 is MNHEY and CDR2 is SVGAGI. V dropped 2 bases and J dropped 6 bases, with 11 bases sitting between them. This CDR3 is 14 amino acids long. As DNA, the CDR3 is TGTGCCAGCAGTTACGCCGGGACTCCCAATGAGCAGTTCTTC. Its translation: CASSYAGTPNEQFF.

The chain recombines TRBV9 with TRBJ2-2; a possible D gene is TRBD1 (5 bases). CDR3 length: 15 amino acids. Trimming pared 2 bases from V and 4 bases from J, leaving 12 bases between. Germline CDR1 is SGDLS and CDR2 is YYNGEE. For the CDR3, the DNA is TGTGCCAGCAGCGTTCAGGACACTTTCACCGGGGAGCTGTTTTTT. It codes for CASSVQDTFTGELFF.

The chain carries TRBV5-1 and TRBJ2-7, with 9 bases fitting TRBD1. The CDR3 runs to 17 residues. V was clipped by 5 bases and J by 7 bases; unmatched bases: 19. The V gene's germline CDR1 is SGHRS and CDR2 YFSETQ. The CDR3 sequence: CASRLQTGTGINGEQYF. CDR3 sequence (DNA): TGCGCCAGCAGACTACAGACCGGGACAGGGATAAACGGGGAGCAGTACTTC.

The rearrangement links TRBV5-1 to TRBJ2-3; D ambiguous. There are 16 residues in the CDR3. V was shortened by 0 bases and J by 1 base, with 12 bases between the two germline ends. CDR1 SGHRS and CDR2 YFSETQ come from the germline V gene. DNA of the CDR3: TGCGCCAGCAGCTTGGGCTCGGTGACTGGCACAGATACGCAGTATTTT. It specifies CASSLGSVTGTDTQYF.

This clone was detected only once. The rearrangement joins TRBV7-8 to TRBJ1-2; 9 bases match TRBD1. V shed 5 bases, J shed 8 bases, and the junction held 6 bases outside the gene matches. Germline V gene data show CDR1 as SGHVS and CDR2 as FQNEAQ. The CDR3 has 13 residues. CDR3 residues: CASSRDRDRGYTF. CDR3 sequence (DNA): TGTGCCAGCAGCAGGGACAGGGACAGGGGCTACACCTTC.

The chain carries TRBV4-1 and TRBJ2-7; weak D call: TRBD1 (5 bases). The germline V gene encodes CDR1 MGHRA and CDR2 YSYEKL. V dropped 2 bases and J dropped 2 bases, with 13 bases sitting between them. This CDR3 region has 15 residues. This chain's CDR3 is CASSQNWGSAYEQYF. In nucleotides, the CDR3 is TGCGCCAGCAGCCAAAACTGGGGCAGTGCCTACGAGCAGTACTTC.

The chain employs TRBV6-5 and TRBJ1-1, with TRBD1 matching 10 bases. This CDR3 is 13 amino acids long. V dropped 5 bases and J dropped 7; count of bases not matched to a gene: 4. Per germline, CDR1 MNHEY and CDR2 SVGAGI. CDR3 nucleotide sequence: TGTGCCAGCAGTCAGGACAGGGGGGATGAAGCTTTCTTT. This translates into CASSQDRGDEAFF.

This chain uses TRBV27 with TRBJ2-1; tentative D call: TRBD2 (6 bases). Trimming took off 10 bases at V and 0 bases at J, with 13 bases between the two ends. The CDR3 covers 14 residues. The germline CDR1 and CDR2 sequences are MNHEY and SMNVEV (reference sequence). The CDR3 bases are TGTGCCACCATGGGACTCCGCTCCTACAATGAGCAGTTCTTC. This sequence encodes CATMGLRSYNEQFF.

This chain uses TRBV7-9 with TRBJ2-5, with 10 bases aligning to TRBD2. CDR3 length equals 19 residues. J gave up 0 bases and V 3 bases, and 13 bases lay outside the gene matches. Germline V gives CDR1 SEHNR, CDR2 FQNEAQ (reference sequence). The chain's CDR3 is CASSFFIWRAGGYQETQYF. The CDR3 nucleotides read TGTGCCAGCAGCTTCTTTATCTGGCGAGCGGGGGGGTACCAAGAGACCCAGTACTTC.

This chain joins TRBV5-6 and TRBJ2-7; D is uncertain. CDR1 is SGHDT and CDR2 is YYEEEE in the germline V gene. The CDR3 spans 11 residues. Trimming removed 1 base at V and 7 bases at J, with 6 bases between. The DNA for the CDR3 is TGTGCCAGCAGCTTGTCCCAAGAGCAGTACTTC. Its translation: CASSLSQEQYF. The entire variable domain, with the rest obtained from reference TRBV5-6 and TRBJ2-7, is as follows: DAGVTQSPTHLIKTRGQQVTLRCSPKSGHDTVSWYQQALGQGPQFIFQYYEEEERQRGNFPDRFSGHQFPNYSSELNVNALLLGDSALYLCASSLSQEQYFGPGTRLTVT.

The chain is built from TRBV6-1 and TRBJ2-7; 10 nucleotides line up with TRBD2. The length of the CDR3 is 18 residues. The germline V gene has CDR1 MNHNS and CDR2 SASEGT. Germline trimming cut 3 bases from V and 2 bases from J; bases unmatched to any gene: 13. The CDR3 DNA reads as TGTGCCAGCAGTGACGACTCGAGAGGACTAGCGGAAACCTACGAGCAGTACTTC. Protein sequence: CASSDDSRGLAETYEQYF.

This clone was picked up a small number of times. This rearrangement joins TRBV7-9 to TRBJ1-4; TRBD1 agrees at 9 bases. Trimming at V came to 7 bases and at J to 7 bases, leaving 7 bases not matched to a gene. Germline CDR1 and CDR2: SEHNR and FQNEAQ (reference sequence). CDR3 size: 14 residues. The CDR3 coding sequence is TGTGCCAGCACATACGACAGGGGGACTGAAAAACTGTTTTTT. Its translation is CASTYDRGTEKLFF.

The CDR3 coding sequence is TGTGCCAGCAGCTTGACAGGGGACACTGAAGCTTTCTTT. This codes for CASSLTGDTEAFF. The rearrangement uses TRBV7-3 and TRBJ1-1, with TRBD1 matching over 8 bases. The CDR3 is 13 residues long. Germline V gene data show CDR1 as SGHTA and CDR2 as FQGTGA. Trimming cost V 3 bases and J 3 bases; bases outside gene matches: 0.